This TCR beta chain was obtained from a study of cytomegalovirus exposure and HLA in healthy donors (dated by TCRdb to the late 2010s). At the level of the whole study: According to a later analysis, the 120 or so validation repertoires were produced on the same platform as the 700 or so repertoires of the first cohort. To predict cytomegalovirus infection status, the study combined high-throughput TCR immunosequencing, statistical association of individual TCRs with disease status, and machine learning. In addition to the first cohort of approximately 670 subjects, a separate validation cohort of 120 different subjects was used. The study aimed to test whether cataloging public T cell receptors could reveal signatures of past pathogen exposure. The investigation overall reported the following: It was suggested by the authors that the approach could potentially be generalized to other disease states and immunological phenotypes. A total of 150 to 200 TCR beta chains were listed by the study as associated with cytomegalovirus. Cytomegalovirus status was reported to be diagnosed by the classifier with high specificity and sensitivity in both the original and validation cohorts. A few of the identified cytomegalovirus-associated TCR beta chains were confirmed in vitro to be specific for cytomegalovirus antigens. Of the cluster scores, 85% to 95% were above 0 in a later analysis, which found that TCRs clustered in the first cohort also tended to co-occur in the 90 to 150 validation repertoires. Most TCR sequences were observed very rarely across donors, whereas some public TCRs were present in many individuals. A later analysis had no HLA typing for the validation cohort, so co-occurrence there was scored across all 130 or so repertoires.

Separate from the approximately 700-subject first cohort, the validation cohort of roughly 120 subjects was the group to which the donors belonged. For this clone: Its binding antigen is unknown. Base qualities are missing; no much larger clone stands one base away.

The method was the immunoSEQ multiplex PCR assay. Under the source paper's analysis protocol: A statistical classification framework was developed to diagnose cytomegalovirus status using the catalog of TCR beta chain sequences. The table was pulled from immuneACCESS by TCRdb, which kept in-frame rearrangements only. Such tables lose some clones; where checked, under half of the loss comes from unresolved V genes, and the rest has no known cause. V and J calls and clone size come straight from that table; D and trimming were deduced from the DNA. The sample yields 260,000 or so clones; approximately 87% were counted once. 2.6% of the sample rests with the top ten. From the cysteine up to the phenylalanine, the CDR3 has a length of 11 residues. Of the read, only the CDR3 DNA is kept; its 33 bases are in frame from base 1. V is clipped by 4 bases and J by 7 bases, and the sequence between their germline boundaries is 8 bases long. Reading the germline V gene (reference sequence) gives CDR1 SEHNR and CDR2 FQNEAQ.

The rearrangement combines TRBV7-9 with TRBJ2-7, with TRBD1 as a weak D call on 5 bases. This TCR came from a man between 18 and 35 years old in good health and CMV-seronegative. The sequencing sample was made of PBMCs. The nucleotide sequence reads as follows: TGTGCCAGCAGCTCCGACAGAGAGCAGTACTTC. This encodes CASSSDREQYF.